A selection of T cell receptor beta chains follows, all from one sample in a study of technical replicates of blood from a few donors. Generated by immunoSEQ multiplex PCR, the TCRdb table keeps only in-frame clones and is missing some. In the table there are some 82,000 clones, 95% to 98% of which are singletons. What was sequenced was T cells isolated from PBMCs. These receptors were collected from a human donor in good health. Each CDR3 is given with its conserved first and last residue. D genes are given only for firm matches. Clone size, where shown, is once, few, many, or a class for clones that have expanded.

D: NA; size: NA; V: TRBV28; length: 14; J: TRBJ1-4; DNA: TGTGCCAGCAGTTGGGTCGGCGGTGACGAAAAACTGTTTTTT; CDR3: CASSWVGGDEKLFF
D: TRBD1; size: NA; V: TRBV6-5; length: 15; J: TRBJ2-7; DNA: TGTGCCAGCAGCGCTGGACAGGGGGATAATTACGAGCAGTACTTC; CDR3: CASSAGQGDNYEQYF
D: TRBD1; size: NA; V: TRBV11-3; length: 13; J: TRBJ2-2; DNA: TGTGCCATAGGGACAGGGCAAACCGGGGAGCTGTTTTTT; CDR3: CAIGTGQTGELFF
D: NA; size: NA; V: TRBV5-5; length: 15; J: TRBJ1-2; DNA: TGTGCCAGCAGCTTGGTTGCGGGACCCAACTATGGCTACACCTTC; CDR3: CASSLVAGPNYGYTF
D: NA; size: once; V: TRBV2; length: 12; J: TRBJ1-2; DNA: TGTGCCAGCAGATTAACAGGAGATGGCTACACCTTC; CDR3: CASRLTGDGYTF
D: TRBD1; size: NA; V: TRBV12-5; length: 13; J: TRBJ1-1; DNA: TGTGCTAGTGGTTTCCAGGGGGGTACTGAAGCTTTCTTT; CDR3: CASGFQGGTEAFF
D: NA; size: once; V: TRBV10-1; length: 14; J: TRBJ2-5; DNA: TGCGCCAGCAGTGAAACTAGCCGGAAAGAGACCCAGTACTTC; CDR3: CASSETSRKETQYF
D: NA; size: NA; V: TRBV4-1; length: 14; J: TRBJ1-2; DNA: TGCGCCAGCAGCCTGACACGGGGGGACTATGGCTACACCTTC; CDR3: CASSLTRGDYGYTF
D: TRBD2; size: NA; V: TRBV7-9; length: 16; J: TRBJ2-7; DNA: TGTGCCAGCAGCTCAGGGACTAGCGGGTCTTACTACGAGCAGTACTTC; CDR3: CASSSGTSGSYYEQYF
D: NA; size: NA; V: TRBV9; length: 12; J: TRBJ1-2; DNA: TGTGCCAGCAGCGTTGGATGGGAGGACTACACCTTC; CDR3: CASSVGWEDYTF
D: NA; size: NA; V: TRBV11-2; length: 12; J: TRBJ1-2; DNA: TGTGCCAGCAGCGGTCACAGGGATGGCTACACCTTC; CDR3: CASSGHRDGYTF
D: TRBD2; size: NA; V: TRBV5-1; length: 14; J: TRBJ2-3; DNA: TGCGCCAGCGGGACTAGCGGGAGTACTGGTACGCAGTATTTT; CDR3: CASGTSGSTGTQYF
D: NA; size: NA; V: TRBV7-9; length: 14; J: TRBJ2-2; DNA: TGTGCCAGCAGCTCCGTAAGTGAGACCGGGGAGCTGTTTTTT; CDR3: CASSSVSETGELFF
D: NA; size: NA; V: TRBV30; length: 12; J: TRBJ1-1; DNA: TGTGCCTCGAAAGGGGGGGAAACTGAAGCTTTCTTT; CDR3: CASKGGETEAFF
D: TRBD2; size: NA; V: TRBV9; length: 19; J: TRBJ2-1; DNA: TGTGCCAGCAGCCCCCAGGGGACTAGCGGGCTAGGCTCCTACAATGAGCAGTTCTTC; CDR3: CASSPQGTSGLGSYNEQFF
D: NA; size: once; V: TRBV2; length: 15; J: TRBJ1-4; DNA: TGTGCCAGCAGTGAAGTTGGGAGGCCTAATGAAAAACTGTTTTTT; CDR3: CASSEVGRPNEKLFF
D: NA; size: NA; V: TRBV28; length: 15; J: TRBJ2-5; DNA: TGTGCCAGCAGTTCGACTACCTATACAGTGGAGACCCAGTACTTC; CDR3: CASSSTTYTVETQYF
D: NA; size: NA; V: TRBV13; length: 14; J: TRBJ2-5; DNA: TGTGCCAGCAGCTTAGTCAGCGGACGAGAGACCCAGTACTTC; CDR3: CASSLVSGRETQYF
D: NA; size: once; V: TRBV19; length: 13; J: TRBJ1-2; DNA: TGTGCCAGTAGCGCACAAAGGGGCGATGGCTACACCTTC; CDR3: CASSAQRGDGYTF
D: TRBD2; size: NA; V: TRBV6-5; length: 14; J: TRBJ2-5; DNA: TGTGCCAGCGGGGCCGGCGGGAGCAGAGAGACCCAGTACTTC; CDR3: CASGAGGSRETQYF